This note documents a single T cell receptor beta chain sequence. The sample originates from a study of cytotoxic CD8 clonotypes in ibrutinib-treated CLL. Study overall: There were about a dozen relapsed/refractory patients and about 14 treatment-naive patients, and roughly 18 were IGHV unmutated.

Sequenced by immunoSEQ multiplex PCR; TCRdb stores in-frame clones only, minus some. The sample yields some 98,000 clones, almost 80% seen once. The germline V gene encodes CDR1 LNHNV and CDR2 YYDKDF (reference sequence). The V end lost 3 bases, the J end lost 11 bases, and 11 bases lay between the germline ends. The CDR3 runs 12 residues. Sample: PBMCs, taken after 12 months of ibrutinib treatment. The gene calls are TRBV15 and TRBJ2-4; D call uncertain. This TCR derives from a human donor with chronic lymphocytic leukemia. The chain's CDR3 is CATSSRTLVQYF. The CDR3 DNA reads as TGTGCCACCAGCAGCAGGACCTTAGTTCAGTACTTC.